Following are 6 T cell receptor beta chains from one sample sequenced in a study of T-cell memory formation after mild COVID-19 (dated by TCRdb to 2020 to 2022). Library generation was performed with 5' RACE. TCRdb shows the sequencer as Illumina NovaSeq 6000. The public reads were run again by TCRdb, first through fastp at Q25 and then through MiXCR, and only productive beta chains were kept. Identical CDR3 proteins give one entry, which carries the most common genes and DNA. The sample table shows hundreds of thousands of distinct CDR3 sequences, and roughly 18% are seen once. The leading ten clones occupy more than 10% of the sample. The sequenced sample was PBMCs or a T cell subset sorted from them (not recorded which). The receptors were gathered from an adult woman who had mild COVID-19 (a few samples of this study predate the infection). The sample titles of this study are shuffled in the database, so cell type and time point are left out; the donor was told from shared clones.

With respect to this clonotype: A read error is possible here, since a much larger clone lies one base away. The rearrangement joins TRBV7-2 to TRBJ1-6; D is uncertain. Germline-derived CDR1 and CDR2 are SGHTA and FQGNSA. This CDR3 spans 15 amino acids. The DNA for the CDR3 is TGTGACAGCAGCTTAGAAGGGTCGGGCAGTTCACCCCTCCACTTT. This encodes CDSSLEGSGSSPLHF.

V usage is TRBV19 and J usage is TRBJ2-3; 9 nucleotides line up with TRBD1. The CDR3 length is 16 residues. V was pared by 7 bases and J by 2 bases, with 10 bases of the junction left unmatched. Germline loops: CDR1 LNHDA, CDR2 SQIVND (reference sequence). This chain's CDR3 is CASKLAGTGYTDTQYF. The CDR3 bases are TGTGCCAGTAAGCTCGCGGGGACAGGGTACACAGATACGCAGTATTTT.

The chain is built from TRBV7-6 and TRBJ2-7, with D possibly being TRBD1 or TRBD2 (6 bases each). Germline assignment: CDR1 SGHVS and CDR2 FNYEAQ. The CDR3 totals 14 residues. The ends were cut back, 5 bases at V and 6 bases at J, with 17 bases in the middle. In nucleotides, the CDR3 is TGTGCCAGCAGCCCGGGGGCGGCAGCCGGCGAGCAGTACTTC. This translates into CASSPGAAAGEQYF.

The V gene is TRBV4-3, the J gene TRBJ1-1; D not certain. V gave up 5 bases and J gave up 1 base, with 8 bases separating them. The germline CDR1 and CDR2 sequences are LGHNA and YSLEER. The CDR3 totals 13 residues. The CDR3 sequence is CASSVVRNTEAFF. In DNA form, the CDR3 reads TGCGCCAGCAGCGTCGTACGGAACACTGAAGCTTTCTTT.

The table lists this clonotype with a few counts. The chain couples TRBV7-2 to TRBJ2-7, with D unresolved. CDR3 length: 11 residues. V dropped 8 bases and J dropped 2 bases, with 7 bases sitting between them. CDR1 and CDR2 from the germline V gene are SGHTA and FQGNSA. Here the CDR3 DNA reads TGTGCCAGCGCCCGAGCCTACGAGCAGTACTTC. Translated, it gives CASARAYEQYF.

This clonotype was detected only a few times. The rearrangement uses TRBV5-6 and TRBJ2-1; 8 bases map to TRBD1. The CDR3 has 17 residues. J gave up 7 bases and V 4 bases, and 16 bases lay outside the gene matches. Germline CDR1 is SGHDT and CDR2 is YYEEEE. The CDR3 sequence: CASSVLGGRQGTNEQFF. CDR3 in DNA: TGTGCCAGCAGCGTACTTGGGGGGCGACAGGGGACGAATGAGCAGTTCTTC.